Presented here are 25 T cell receptor beta chains from one specimen sequenced in a study of control samples from healthy donors and cancer patients. Profiled with immunoSEQ multiplex PCR; TCRdb holds only in-frame clones, not every one. Here the sample spans 75,000 to 100,000 clones, around 80% being singletons. Material for sequencing was blood. The receptors here all came from a man in his fifties or sixties in good health.

In its sample, this clone was seen once. This chain joins TRBV21-1 and TRBJ2-1. TRBV21-1 is assigned pseudogene status. The CDR3 consists of 16 residues. Written as DNA, the CDR3 is TGTGCCAGCAGCAAAGACCCGGGGCGGACCTACAATGAGCAGTTCTTC. As protein: CASSKDPGRTYNEQFF.

This clone was observed a single time. The rearrangement uses TRBV5-1 and TRBJ1-1, with D possibly matching TRBD1 (5 bases). Trimming stripped 2 bases from V and 7 bases from J, with 15 bases between. CDR3 length: 14 amino acids. Germline-derived CDR1 and CDR2 are SGHRS and YFSETQ. The CDR3 nucleotides read TGCGCCAGCAGCTTCAGGAGGGGCGGATATGAAGCTTTCTTT. The encoded protein is CASSFRRGGYEAFF. The entire variable domain, with the rest obtained from reference TRBV5-1 and TRBJ1-1, is as follows: KAGVTQTPRYLIKTRGQQVTLSCSPISGHRSVSWYQQTPGQGLQFLFEYFSETQRNKGNFPGRFSGRQFSNSRSEMNVSTLELGDSALYLCASSFRRGGYEAFFGQGTRLTVV.

In its sample, this clone was seen a few times. V and J are TRBV9 and TRBJ2-2; 7 nucleotides line up with TRBD2. The CDR3 runs to 17 residues. In germline, CDR1 is SGDLS, CDR2 YYNGEE. The V gene end was trimmed by 0 bases and the J gene end by 4 bases; junction bases not matched to a gene: 9. The CDR3 DNA is TGTGCCAGCAGCGTAGCTTGGGGGGAGGGAAGCACCGGGGAGCTGTTTTTT. Amino acids: CASSVAWGEGSTGELFF.

The chain employs TRBV18 and TRBJ2-7; 7 bases map to TRBD2. Germline V gene sequence: CDR1 KGHSH, CDR2 LQKENI. The CDR3 is 12 amino acids. V shed 2 bases, J shed 5 bases, and the junction held 0 bases outside the gene matches. The CDR3 DNA reads as TGTGCCAGCTCACCAGGGGGGGACGAGCAGTACTTC. Translation: CASSPGGDEQYF.

The rearrangement uses TRBV9 and TRBJ2-5; 10 nucleotides match TRBD2. The V and J ends lost 4 bases and 2 bases, in that order; junction bases with no gene match: 5. Germline V lookup: CDR1 SGDLS, CDR2 YYNGEE. The CDR3 has 15 amino acids. CDR3 DNA: TGTGCCAGCAGCAAAAGCGGGAGGGTACAAGAGACCCAGTACTTC. It encodes CASSKSGRVQETQYF. Full variable domain (outside the CDR3, taken from reference TRBV9 and TRBJ2-5): DSGVTQTPKHLITATGQRVTLRCSPRSGDLSVYWYQQSLDQGLQFLIQYYNGEERAKGNILERFSAQQFPDLHSELNLSSLELGDSALYFCASSKSGRVQETQYFGPGTRLLVL.

The chain has TRBV7-9 and TRBJ2-1; D perhaps matches TRBD2 (6 bases). This CDR3 region has 16 residues. Germline values: CDR1 SEHNR, CDR2 FQNEAQ (reference sequence). V was pared by 1 base and J by 2 bases, with 12 bases between. As DNA, the CDR3 is TGTGCCAGCAGCTTAGGCGGGGCCCGTACCTACAATGAGCAGTTCTTC. Translating gives CASSLGGARTYNEQFF.

Concerning this clone: The same CDR3 also results from other DNA sequences found in this sample. The rearrangement joins TRBV27 to TRBJ1-1; D uncertain. The germline V and J ends were trimmed by 6 bases and 4 bases, with 15 bases remaining between them. Germline loops: CDR1 MNHEY, CDR2 SMNVEV (reference sequence). The CDR3 runs 14 residues. The CDR3: CASSPRRLSTEAFF. The CDR3 DNA follows: TGTGCCAGCAGCCCCCGACGTCTGTCCACTGAAGCTTTCTTT.

The chain employs TRBV23-1 and TRBJ2-7; D unresolved. TRBV23-1 is an open reading frame, and its role is uncertain. This CDR3 has 14 amino acids. V lost 7 bases and J 2 bases, leaving 15 bases between the germline ends. CDR3 protein: CASTPVRRPYEQYF. DNA for the CDR3: TGCGCCAGCACCCCGGTTAGGCGACCCTACGAGCAGTACTTC.

V gene TRBV19 combines with J gene TRBJ1-5, with D unclear. This CDR3 has 17 residues. Germline V gene data show CDR1 as LNHDA and CDR2 as SQIVND (reference sequence). The V and J ends lost 1 base and 1 base respectively, with 14 bases between them. The CDR3 sequence is CASSIVRGWKSNQPQHF. The CDR3 bases are TGTGCCAGTAGTATAGTTCGAGGATGGAAAAGCAATCAGCCCCAGCATTTT.

J is TRBJ1-5 and V is TRBV19; TRBD1 aligns across 10 bases. The CDR3 spans 16 residues. CDR1 and CDR2 (germline): LNHDA, SQIVND (reference sequence). V lost 4 bases to trimming and J lost 0 bases; unmatched junction nucleotides: 3. The CDR3 DNA is TGTGCCAGTAGTACGACAGGGGGCTCTAGCAATCAGCCCCAGCATTTT. Its protein is CASSTTGGSSNQPQHF.

The V call is TRBV10-3, the J call TRBJ1-1, with TRBD1 matching over 10 bases. The junction had 8 bases not matched to a gene; V was cut back by 11 bases and J by 2 bases. This CDR3 contains 14 residues. The V gene's germline CDR1 is ENHRY and CDR2 SYGVKD. As DNA, the CDR3 is TGTGCCGTCCAAGGGGACAGGGGAAACACTGAAGCTTTCTTT. This gives the protein CAVQGDRGNTEAFF.

This clone was detected once. This chain connects TRBV6-1 to TRBJ2-7; TRBD1 agrees at 9 bases. The V gene's germline CDR1 is MNHNS and CDR2 SASEGT. V trimming: 1 base; J trimming: 3 bases; junction bases outside the gene matches: 13. The CDR3 extends over 18 amino acids. The CDR3 region has the DNA TGTGCCAGCAGTGAAGAGGACAGGGGTATGGGCGGGGTCTACGAGCAGTACTTC. This encodes CASSEEDRGMGGVYEQYF.

The chain couples TRBV7-6 to TRBJ1-1, with D possibly being TRBD1 (6 bases). This CDR3 contains 15 residues. The germline V gene encodes CDR1 SGHVS and CDR2 FNYEAQ. V lost 3 bases, J lost 5 bases, and 16 bases lay in between. CDR3 sequence reads: CASSLKGGSWTEAFF. The CDR3 bases are TGTGCCAGCAGCTTGAAGGGGGGCAGTTGGACTGAAGCTTTCTTT.

This CDR3 reads CASQEDSLNTEAFF. The CDR3 region has the DNA TGTGCCAGCCAAGAGGACAGCCTGAACACTGAAGCTTTCTTT. V is TRBV5-4 and J is TRBJ1-1; TRBD1 is a possible D gene (6 bases). The V gene's germline CDR1 is SGHNT and CDR2 YYREEE (reference sequence). CDR3 length equals 14 residues. Between the trimmed V and J ends, which lost 7 bases and 0 bases, there was a span of 13 bases.

This clone was counted a few times. This chain uses TRBV5-1 with TRBJ2-5; unclear D gene. This CDR3 is 16 amino acids long. CDR1 and CDR2 (germline): SGHRS, YFSETQ. Trimming took 0 bases from V and 5 from J, leaving 17 bases between them. CDR3 sequence reads: CASSLAPAGPGETQYF. The DNA for the CDR3 is TGCGCCAGCAGCTTGGCGCCGGCAGGTCCCGGCGAGACCCAGTACTTC.

The gene calls are TRBV24-1 and TRBJ2-7; 7 nucleotides line up with TRBD1. The trim removed 4 bases at V and 4 bases at J, leaving 12 bases unmatched. CDR1 is KGHDR and CDR2 is SFDVKD in the germline V gene. CDR3 length: 16 residues. The CDR3: CATSDPTDRDPYEQYF. CDR3 in DNA: TGTGCCACCAGTGACCCGACTGACAGGGACCCATACGAGCAGTACTTC.

The table lists this clone with a count of one. The J gene is TRBJ2-7, the V gene TRBV11-2; 9 bases map to TRBD1. The CDR3 is made up of 14 amino acids. Losses at the gene ends were 4 bases for V and 2 bases for J; bases not matched to a gene: 3. The germline CDR1 and CDR2 sequences are SGHAT and FQNNGV. CDR3 in amino acids: CASSSTGGAYEQYF. The CDR3 DNA sequence: TGTGCCAGCAGCTCGACAGGGGGGGCCTACGAGCAGTACTTC.

This rearrangement joins TRBV25-1 to TRBJ1-1; a weak D match, TRBD1 (5 bases). This CDR3 has 15 residues. Germline loops: CDR1 MGHDK, CDR2 SYGVNS. Deletions cut 3 bases from V and 4 bases from J, with 15 bases between. Written as DNA, the CDR3 is TGTGCCAGCAGTGAGACCACCGGGGGGGGCACTGAAGCTTTCTTT. Translating it yields CASSETTGGGTEAFF.

The rearrangement links TRBV2 to TRBJ1-4, with a possible D match to TRBD1 (5 bases). The CDR3 runs to 14 residues. Germline CDR1 reads SNHLY; CDR2 reads FYNNEI. V was pared by 3 bases and J by 3 bases, with 8 bases between. In DNA, the CDR3 is TGTGCCAGCAGTGAGACAGAGCCTAATGAAAAACTGTTTTTT. Protein: CASSETEPNEKLFF.

The chain joins TRBV27 to TRBJ2-7; D is unclear. Deletions cut 3 bases from V and 7 bases from J, with 13 bases between. The CDR3 consists of 13 residues. The germline CDR1 and CDR2 sequences are MNHEY and SMNVEV (reference sequence). CDR3: CASSFVPQREQYF. Written as DNA, the CDR3 is TGTGCCAGCAGTTTCGTGCCGCAAAGGGAGCAGTACTTC.

V is TRBV11-3 and J is TRBJ2-2, with D perhaps matching TRBD1 (5 bases). V was cut by 1 base and J by 3 bases, with 9 bases left in between. Germline V gene sequence: CDR1 SGHNT, CDR2 YENEEA. CDR3 length: 15 amino acids. The CDR3 is CASSLGGADTGELFF. CDR3 bases: TGTGCCAGCAGCTTAGGGGGCGCGGACACCGGGGAGCTGTTTTTT.

This sequence joins TRBV7-2 and TRBJ2-1; D call uncertain. There are 13 residues in the CDR3. The V end lost 5 bases, the J end lost 12 bases, and 17 bases lay between the germline ends. Per germline, CDR1 SGHTA and CDR2 FQGNSA. CDR3 coding DNA: TGTGCCAGCAGCCCATCACCGGGTTTCGGGCAGTTCTTC. It translates to CASSPSPGFGQFF.

This clone has more than one count but fewer than ten. This rearrangement joins TRBV18 to TRBJ1-1, with 10 bases that match TRBD1. The V segment lost 5 bases and the J segment 5 bases; nucleotides outside the gene matches: 8. Looked up from germline, CDR1 is KGHSH and CDR2 is LQKENI. This CDR3 has 15 residues. DNA for the CDR3: TGTGCCAGCTCATTGACAGGGGGCGCAAAAACTGAAGCTTTCTTT. Amino acids: CASSLTGGAKTEAFF.

This clone has only a few counts. This sequence joins TRBV9 and TRBJ2-2; TRBD2 aligns across 7 bases. The CDR3 is made up of 19 amino acids. Germline-derived CDR1 and CDR2 are SGDLS and YYNGEE. J lost 1 base, V lost 4 bases, and 16 bases had no gene match. This chain's CDR3 is CASSPGLGRVLLNTGELFF. CDR3 coding DNA: TGTGCCAGCAGCCCTGGACTAGGACGGGTTCTCTTGAACACCGGGGAGCTGTTTTTT.

The rearrangement uses TRBV29-1 and TRBJ2-7, with TRBD2 matching 11 bases. Germline CDR1 is SQVTM and CDR2 is ANQGSEA. The length of the CDR3 is 14 residues. V trimming: 7 bases; J trimming: 2 bases; junction bases outside the gene matches: 7. The CDR3 DNA sequence: TGCAGCGCACAGGGACTAGCGGATACCTACGAGCAGTACTTC. Protein: CSAQGLADTYEQYF.